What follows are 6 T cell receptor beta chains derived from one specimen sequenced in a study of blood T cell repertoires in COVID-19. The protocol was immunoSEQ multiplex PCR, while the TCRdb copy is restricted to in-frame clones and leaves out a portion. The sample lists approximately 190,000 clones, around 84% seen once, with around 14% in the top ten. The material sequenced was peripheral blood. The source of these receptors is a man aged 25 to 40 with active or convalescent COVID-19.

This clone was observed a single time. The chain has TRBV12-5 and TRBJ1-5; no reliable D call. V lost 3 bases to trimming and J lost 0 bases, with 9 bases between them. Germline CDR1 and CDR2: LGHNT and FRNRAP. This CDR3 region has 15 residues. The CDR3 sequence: CASGFSPRSNQPQHF. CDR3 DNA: TGTGCTAGTGGTTTTTCCCCCCGTAGCAATCAGCCCCAGCATTTT. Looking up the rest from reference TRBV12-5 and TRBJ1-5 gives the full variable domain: DARVTQTPRHKVTEMGQEVTMRCQPILGHNTVFWYRQTMMQGLELLAYFRNRAPLDDSGMPKDRFSAEMPDATLATLKIQPSEPRDSAVYFCASGFSPRSNQPQHFGDGTRLSIL.

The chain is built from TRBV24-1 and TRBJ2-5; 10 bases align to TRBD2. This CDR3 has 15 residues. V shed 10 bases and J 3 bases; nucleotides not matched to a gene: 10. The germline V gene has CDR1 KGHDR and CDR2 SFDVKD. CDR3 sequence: CATREPAGGKETQYF. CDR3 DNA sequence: TGTGCCACTAGGGAGCCAGCGGGGGGGAAAGAGACCCAGTACTTC.

CDR3 in amino acids: CATSDRGQGQPQHF. For the CDR3, the DNA is TGTGCCACCAGTGATCGAGGGCAAGGCCAGCCCCAGCATTTT. The chain joins TRBV24-1 to TRBJ1-5; D not certain. Germline V gives CDR1 KGHDR, CDR2 SFDVKD. V was cut by 3 bases and J by 7 bases, with 12 bases left in between. The CDR3 runs 14 residues.

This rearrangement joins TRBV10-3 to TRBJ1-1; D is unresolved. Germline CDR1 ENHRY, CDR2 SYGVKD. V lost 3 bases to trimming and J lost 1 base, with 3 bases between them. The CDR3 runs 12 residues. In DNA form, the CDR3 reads TGTGCCATCAGTGACGGGAACACTGAAGCTTTCTTT. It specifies CAISDGNTEAFF.

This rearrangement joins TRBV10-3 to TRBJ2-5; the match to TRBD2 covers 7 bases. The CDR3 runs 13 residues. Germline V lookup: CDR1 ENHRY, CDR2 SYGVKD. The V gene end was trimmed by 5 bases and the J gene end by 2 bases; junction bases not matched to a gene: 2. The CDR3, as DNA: TGTGCCATCAGTCCGGGGGGTCAAGAGACCCAGTACTTC. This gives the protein CAISPGGQETQYF.

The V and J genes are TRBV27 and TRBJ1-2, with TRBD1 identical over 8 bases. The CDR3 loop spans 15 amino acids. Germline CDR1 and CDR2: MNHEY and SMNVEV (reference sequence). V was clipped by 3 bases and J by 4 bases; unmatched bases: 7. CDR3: CASSFGQGGVYGYTF. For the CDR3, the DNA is TGTGCCAGCAGTTTCGGACAGGGAGGGGTCTATGGCTACACCTTC.